The TCR beta chain described here comes from a study of CD8 T cells in Susac syndrome (dated by TCRdb to between 2018 and 2021). Study-level background: The study used repertoire sequencing to test whether antigen drove CD8+ T cell activation and differentiation in Susac syndrome. The study compared CD8+ T cell repertoire clonality among 12 healthy donors, about 14 Susac syndrome patients and around 16 multiple sclerosis patients.

The CDR3 has 14 amino acids, counting the end cysteine and phenylalanine. Only the CDR3 portion is preserved as DNA: 42 bases, with reading frame beginning at the first base. Deletion took 3 bases off V and 4 bases off J, with a span of 16 bases between the germline ends. From the germline V gene (reference sequence), CDR1 is DFQATT and CDR2 is SNEGSKA. RNA was extracted with the RNeasy kit and roughly 0.45 to 1 ug was reverse transcribed using random hexamers. The immunoSEQ multiplex PCR assay, which covers 54 Vbeta and 13 Jbeta segments, was used to amplify TCR beta CDR3 regions. PCR amplification bias was corrected by using a synthetic template baseline for primer optimization and computational correction. The published analysis was carried out like this. Reads were annotated to V, D and J genes according to IMGT and were analyzed with immunoSEQ Analyzer, with only productive sequences retained. Clonality was computed as one minus Shannon entropy normalized by log2 of the number of productive unique sequences. Public and private clones were assessed among the 100 most prevalent clones of each patient and control. Clones were defined as Susac-specific when absent from the healthy and MS cohorts, from some 1,100 published viral clones and from other ImmuneACCESS disease sequences. The raw public reads went through TCRdb reprocessing: fastp at Q25, MiXCR clone calling, in-frame beta chains kept. When rows share a CDR3 protein, they turn into one entry using the most common DNA and genes. TCRdb assigned the V and J calls; the authors' analysis was not used. The sample table holds around 130,000 distinct CDR3 sequences, of which about 90% were seen once. About 0.25% of the sample comes from the top ten.

Peripheral blood CD8+ and CD4+ T cells from healthy donors, Susac syndrome patients and multiple sclerosis patients were profiled using high-throughput TCR beta sequencing. Treatment-naive patients with stable or active relapsing-remitting disease fulfilling revised McDonald criteria were used as multiple sclerosis controls. Bulk CD8+ and CD4+ T cells were purified magnetically by negative isolation, whereas CD8+ TEMRA cells were enriched by FACS. Blood was collected in EDTA tubes and processed within 24 hours, with PBMCs isolated through density gradient centrifugation. PBMCs intended for TCR sequencing were cryopreserved in liquid nitrogen and were subsequently thawed in a 37 degrees C water bath. The sorted or isolated CD4+, CD8+ and CD8+ TEMRA cells had a purity of 90% or higher. Comment on this clonotype: Its cognate antigen has yet to be identified. The record has no base qualities; no much larger clone is one base away.

Findings and caveats that apply to the study as a whole: The number of individuals in the TCR sequencing and HLA analysis was acknowledged as relatively small.

The source of this sequence is a human donor with multiple sclerosis. The rearrangement joined TRBV20-1 to TRBJ2-7; the D gene identity is not certain. Material: CD8+ T cells from PBMCs. The CDR3 has the sequence CSASKLRSWYEQYF. In nucleotide form, the sequence is TGCAGTGCTAGTAAGCTCCGAAGTTGGTACGAGCAGTACTTC.